Each of the 28 T cell receptor beta chains below was sequenced from the same sample in a study of tumor-infiltrating lymphocytes in primary liver carcinoma. DNA and RNA were both co-extracted from approximately 20-30 mg of bulk tissue that had not been sorted. Total RNA amounting to roughly 450 ng was the source from which TCR beta cDNA was made with a constant-region primer. For TCR beta, libraries were produced by three nested multiplex PCR rounds using slightly modified ARM-PCR. Researchers ran the first two PCR rounds for about 11 cycles each with TRBV1-TRBV30 forward primers and a C-beta reverse primer. Each CDR3 protein gets one entry after TCRdb re-called the multiplex PCR reads with MiXCR. The sample lists approximately 190,000 distinct CDR3 sequences, around four fifths occurring once. Input material: tumor tissue from primary liver carcinoma. The receptors were gathered from a middle-aged man with primary liver carcinoma and hepatitis B virus infection.

For this clonotype: Here the CDR3 omits its conserved ending phenylalanine or tryptophan, so a read error is the likely source. The chain recombines TRBV29-1 with TRBJ1-1; maybe TRBD1 (5 bases). This CDR3 region has 12 residues. Germline CDR1 reads SQVTM; CDR2 reads ANQGSEA. This chain's CDR3 is CNVLWGATEAFI. The CDR3, as DNA: TGCAACGTTCTATGGGGCGCGACTGAAGCTTTCATT.

In the case of this clonotype: The junction differs from germline at one of its ends, possibly a read error. The chain uses TRBV4-3 and TRBJ2-1; D possibly matches TRBD1 or TRBD2 (6 bases each). The CDR3 loop spans 15 amino acids. The germline CDR1 and CDR2 sequences are LGHNA and YSLEER. The CDR3 DNA sequence: TGCACCAGCACCCCACAGGGTCGGGGGTTGGATGAGCAGTTCTTC. Its translation is CTSTPQGRGLDEQFF.

Note on this clonotype: Relative to the germline gene, one junction end is altered; a read error may explain this. The chain carries TRBV6-5 and TRBJ2-1, with 10 bases that match TRBD2. The CDR3 contains 14 residues. Germline V gene data show CDR1 as MNHEY and CDR2 as SVGAGI. The CDR3 is CASREREGLGEQFF. The CDR3 DNA follows: TGTGCCAGCAGGGAGCGGGAGGGTCTAGGTGAGCAGTTTTTC.

In regard to this clonotype: The conserved final phenylalanine or tryptophan is absent from the CDR3, which likely points to a read error. The genes are TRBV29-1 and TRBJ1-6, with TRBD1 matching over 9 bases. The CDR3 runs 15 residues. Per the germline V gene, CDR1 is SQVTM and CDR2 is ANQGSEA. CDR3 DNA sequence: TGCAGCGTTTCGACAGGGACAGGGCCAAGTTCAGCCCTCCACTAT. Amino acid sequence: CSVSTGTGPSSALHY.

This clonotype was seen only once. The rearrangement uses TRBV12-3 or TRBV12-4 and TRBJ2-1; the D is unclear. The germline V and J ends were trimmed by 8 bases and 4 bases, with 18 bases remaining between them. This CDR3 spans 15 amino acids. The CDR3 reads CASHSNRQAYNEQFF. CDR3 sequence (DNA): TGTGCCAGCCATTCGAACAGACAAGCTTACAATGAGCAGTTCTTC.

As concerns this clonotype: This could be a read error, since a much larger clone is one nucleotide away. The V and J genes are TRBV19 and TRBJ2-3; D remains unclear. The germline V gene encodes CDR1 LNHDA and CDR2 SQIVND (reference sequence). This CDR3 contains 14 residues. V was trimmed by 1 base and J by 7 bases, leaving 12 bases between them. The CDR3 loop reads CASSIAPETNTQYF. CDR3 nucleotides: TGTGCCAGTAGTATAGCCCCGGAAACAAATACGCAGTATTTT.

This clonotype has more than one count but fewer than ten. V and J are TRBV19 and TRBJ2-1, with TRBD2 matching 11 bases. The CDR3 totals 13 residues. Germline CDR1 LNHDA, CDR2 SQIVND (reference sequence). V lost 5 bases, J lost 10 bases, and 4 bases stayed unmatched. The CDR3 nucleotides are TGTGCCAGTAGTCCACGGACTAGCGGGGAGCAGTTCTTC. It yields the protein CASSPRTSGEQFF.

With regard to this clonotype: This may be a read error: a much more frequent sequence differs by one nucleotide. Likely a read error: the CDR3 ends without its conserved phenylalanine or tryptophan. The chain has TRBV30 and TRBJ2-1; D is possibly TRBD2 (6 bases). In germline, CDR1 is GTSNPN, CDR2 SVGIG (reference sequence). The germline V and J ends were trimmed by 2 bases and 2 bases, with 16 bases remaining between them. This CDR3 region has 16 residues. This chain's CDR3 is CAWSRLGGRAYNEQFL. DNA of the CDR3: TGTGCCTGGAGTCGACTAGGAGGTAGGGCCTACAATGAGCAGTTCCTC.

This chain links TRBV29-1 with TRBJ2-2, with D possibly TRBD2 on 5 matching bases. V was pared by 5 bases and J by 9 bases, with 22 bases between. Looked up from germline, CDR1 is SQVTM and CDR2 is ANQGSEA. The length of the CDR3 is 15 residues. The CDR3 coding sequence is TGCAGCGTTACGGGGAGTGTAGGGCGAACCAGGGAGCTGTTTTTT. Encoded protein: CSVTGSVGRTRELFF.

This clonotype has more than one count but fewer than ten. The chain is built from TRBV4-1 and TRBJ2-7; D is unresolved. CDR3 length: 14 amino acids. Germline values: CDR1 MGHRA, CDR2 YSYEKL. V was clipped by 1 base and J by 0 bases, with 7 bases between them. The CDR3 loop reads CASSQVVYSYEQYF. The CDR3 region has the DNA TGCGCCAGCAGCCAAGTGGTCTACTCCTACGAGCAGTACTTC.

In the case of this clonotype: An end of the junction differs from the germline gene, which may be a read error. The V gene is TRBV14, the J gene TRBJ2-7, with a weak D call TRBD1 (5 bases). The germline CDR1 and CDR2 sequences are SGHDN and FVKESK. The CDR3 consists of 13 residues. The CDR3 sequence: CASRAYSGSTQYF. The CDR3, as DNA: TGCGCCAGCAGGGCCTATTCCGGGTCAACGCAGTACTTC.

This chain joins TRBV6-2 or TRBV6-3 and TRBJ2-1; tentatively, D is TRBD1 or TRBD2 (5 bases each). Germline CDR1 is MNHEY and CDR2 is SVGEGT. There are 14 residues in the CDR3. V was pared by 2 bases and J by 2 bases, with 7 bases between. In DNA form, the CDR3 reads TGTGCCAGCAGTTACCGGGGCCCCTACAATGAGCAGTTCTTC. It codes for CASSYRGPYNEQFF.

This clonotype was observed a single time. The genes are TRBV11-2 and TRBJ2-7; D might be TRBD1 or TRBD2, each matching 6 bases. The CDR3 length is 12 residues. From germline, CDR1 is SGHAT and CDR2 FQNNGV. CDR3 region: CASSPGGYGQCV. The CDR3 nucleotides are TGTGCCAGCAGTCCCGGGGGCTACGGGCAGTGCGTC.

The chain carries TRBV29-1 and TRBJ1-6; D not certain. The V end lost 7 bases, the J end lost 10 bases, and 17 bases lay between the germline ends. Germline V lookup: CDR1 SQVTM, CDR2 ANQGSEA. The CDR3 contains 13 residues. The CDR3 region is CSASKARKSPLHF. The CDR3 bases are TGCAGCGCTTCTAAGGCCAGAAAATCACCCCTCCACTTT.

Points on this clonotype: A read error may be the cause here, since a much bigger clone is one base away. The CDR3 sequence is CASAYRTVNTDAFF. The CDR3 DNA reads TGCGCCAGCGCCTATCGGACAGTCAACACTGATGCTTTCTTT. The chain links TRBV5-1 to TRBJ1-1, with D possibly matching TRBD1 (6 bases). Germline V gives CDR1 SGHRS, CDR2 YFSETQ. The CDR3 has 14 residues.

A note on this clonotype: A junction boundary mismatches the germline segment, possibly from a read error. This sequence joins TRBV6-6 and TRBJ1-6, with D maybe TRBD1 (6 bases). Germline V gene sequence: CDR1 MNHNY, CDR2 SVGAGI (reference sequence). The CDR3 is 13 amino acids. The CDR3 is CASSITGISPLNF. CDR3 DNA: TGTGCCAGCAGTATTACAGGGATTTCACCCCTCAACTTT.

Turning to this clonotype: It is likely a read error, because the conserved phenylalanine at the end of the CDR3 is missing. The DNA is omitted, as the CDR3 cannot be located on it reliably, and the CDR3 follows TCRdb's listing. The V and J genes are TRBV5-1 and TRBJ2-2; TRBD1, as called in the table, went unchecked against the DNA. The CDR3 sequence runs 15 residues, both termini included. The germline V gene encodes CDR1 SGHRS and CDR2 YFSETQ. The CDR3: CARSFTGGNTGELFL.

Comment on this clonotype: Since no conserved phenylalanine or tryptophan closes the CDR3, a read error is the likely cause. This rearrangement joins TRBV6-2 or TRBV6-3 to TRBJ1-1; possibly TRBD1 for D (6 bases). The germline gives CDR1 MNHEY, CDR2 SVGEGT. This CDR3 comprises 14 residues. DNA of the CDR3: TGTGTCAGCAGTTATTCCACAGGGCTCACTGAAGCTTTCTCT. It encodes CVSSYSTGLTEAFS.

On this clonotype itself: The conserved closing phenylalanine or tryptophan is absent in this CDR3, likely reflecting a read error. The DNA is left out, because the CDR3 cannot be placed on it with certainty; the CDR3 is given as TCRdb lists it. This chain links TRBV4-2 with TRBJ2-1; TRBD1, as called in the table, went unchecked against the DNA. Counting both end residues, the CDR3 totals 16 amino acids. In germline, CDR1 is LGHNA, CDR2 YNFKEQ. CDR3 loop: CARSHAGGQGNNEHFL.

About this clonotype: At one end the junction does not follow the germline gene, possibly because of a read error. The V call is TRBV6-6, the J call TRBJ1-2, with TRBD1 matching over 7 bases. The CDR3 sequence is 14 residues long. Germline assignment: CDR1 MNHNY and CDR2 SVGAGI (reference sequence). The CDR3 here is CAGSFPDRNYGYTF. DNA of the CDR3: TGTGCCGGCAGTTTCCCGGACAGGAACTATGGCTACACCTTC.

In regard to this clonotype: At one boundary the junction diverges from the germline segment, which might be a read error. The chain joins TRBV29-1 to TRBJ2-7; a possible D gene is TRBD2 (6 bases). CDR3 length: 15 amino acids. Germline CDR1 and CDR2: SQVTM and ANQGSEA. CDR3 protein: CSVQDLGGSSYEQYF. CDR3 DNA: TGCAGCGTTCAAGATCTAGGAGGGAGCTCCTACGAGCAATACTTC.

With regard to this clonotype: A much larger clone sits a single nucleotide away, making a read error possible. The chain couples TRBV24-1 to TRBJ2-1; D remains ambiguous. V was pared by 9 bases and J by 7 bases, with 15 bases between. The CDR3 extends over 13 amino acids. In germline, CDR1 is KGHDR, CDR2 SFDVKD. The CDR3 protein is CATPPLLANEQFF. The CDR3, as DNA: TGTGCCACCCCACCGCTACTGGCAAATGAGCAGTTCTTC.

This clonotype was seen once. Germline is not matched at one junction end, which may reflect a read error. The J gene is TRBJ2-5, the V gene TRBV12-3 or TRBV12-4; tentative D call: TRBD1 (5 bases). The CDR3 extends over 14 amino acids. The CDR3, as DNA: TGTGCTAGCAGTTCGTGGACATTCGTTGAGACCCAGTACTTC. This translates into CASSSWTFVETQYF.

Concerning this clonotype: At one of its ends the junction is not consistent with the germline gene, which may arise from a read error. This chain uses TRBV11-3 with TRBJ2-1; TRBD1 is a possible D gene (6 bases). The germline gives CDR1 SGHNT, CDR2 YENEEA. The CDR3 has 13 residues. This chain's CDR3 is CPSSILGGAGQFF. CDR3 bases: TGTCCCAGCAGCATACTAGGGGGAGCCGGTCAGTTCTTC.

In the case of this clonotype: The CDR3 end shows no conserved phenylalanine or tryptophan, and so a read error is likely. The chain recombines TRBV29-1 with TRBJ2-1, with unresolved D. V was pared by 6 bases and J by 12 bases, with 15 bases between. The germline V gene encodes CDR1 SQVTM and CDR2 ANQGSEA. CDR3 length equals 11 residues. The CDR3 here is CSVRYVRMQFS. CDR3 nucleotide sequence: TGCAGCGTGAGATACGTACGGATGCAGTTCTCC.

CDR3 amino acids: CACRLTENTEAFF. Written as DNA, the CDR3 is TGTGCCTGTCGACTGACAGAAAACACTGAAGCTTTCTTT. V gene TRBV6-2 or TRBV6-3 combines with J gene TRBJ1-1; TRBD1 might be the D (5 bases). Trimming cost V 11 bases and J 2 bases, with 15 bases left between them. This CDR3 is built from 13 residues. The germline gives CDR1 MNHEY, CDR2 SVGEGT.

Details on this clonotype: Here the CDR3 omits its conserved ending phenylalanine or tryptophan, so a read error is the likely source. V gene TRBV4-3 combines with J gene TRBJ2-3, with 11 bases identical to TRBD2. CDR3 length: 14 amino acids. Germline V gene sequence: CDR1 LGHNA, CDR2 YSLEER. CDR3 region: CASSPTSGTGTQYY. DNA for the CDR3: TGTGCCAGCAGCCCGACTAGCGGGACAGGTACGCAGTATTAT.

CDR3 in amino acids: CASSSTGGQTPQETQYF. As DNA, the CDR3 is TGTGCCAGCAGCTCGACTGGCGGGCAAACCCCACAAGAGACCCAGTACTTC. The J gene is TRBJ2-5, the V gene TRBV6-6; tentatively, D is TRBD2 (5 bases). V shed 6 bases and J shed 2 bases, with 22 bases lying between them. This CDR3 region has 17 residues. Germline V gene lookup returns CDR1 MNHNY and CDR2 SVGAGI (reference sequence).